This T cell receptor beta chain was profiled in a study of blood T cell repertoires in COVID-19. Overall study: From T cells, B-cell-depleted T cells, or PBMCs came the material, which was cDNA or gDNA.

Per the authors' pipeline: Amplifying reference gene primers gave estimates of nucleated cell counts. This table comes from immunoSEQ multiplex PCR, and its TCRdb copy is limited to in-frame clones, with some not included. Clone size and the V and J calls come from that table; the DNA yielded D and trimming. Of roughly 290,000 clones in the sample, around 89% were seen once. Participants were aged roughly 18 to 100 years from about two dozen US areas. Assignment of participants to cohorts was predicated upon participant-reported clinical history. The V gene lost 3 bases and the J gene lost 3 bases, with 11 bases spanning the gap. The CDR3 extends over 13 amino acids. The germline CDR1 and CDR2 sequences are SQVTM and ANQGSEA.

The clonotype originates from a woman under 30 with acute COVID-19. Sequenced: PBMCs or T cells enriched from blood (not recorded which). This chain uses TRBV29-1 with TRBJ1-1; weak D call: TRBD1 (5 bases). CDR3 protein: CSVDPGLYTEAFF. For the CDR3, the DNA is TGCAGCGTTGACCCAGGGCTTTACACTGAAGCTTTCTTT.